The 29 T cell receptor beta chains in this list originate from one sample, sequenced in a study of T-cell reconstitution after alpha-beta-depleted transplantation in children. The library targeted TCRbeta and was prepared with unique molecular identifiers. TCRdb reprocessed the PCR reads via MiXCR and lists one record per CDR3 protein. The sample holds approximately 520,000 distinct CDR3 sequences, approximately 30% seen once. Sequencing used PBMCs from the stem cell graft donor, obtained from the stem cell graft. The receptor set was obtained from a human donor who donated a stem cell graft to a child with aplastic anemia.

V gene TRBV7-9 combines with J gene TRBJ2-3, with TRBD1 matching over 9 bases. This CDR3 contains 15 residues. Losses at the gene ends were 6 bases for V and 4 bases for J; bases not matched to a gene: 8. The V gene's germline CDR1 is SEHNR and CDR2 FQNEAQ (reference sequence). The CDR3, as DNA: TGTGCCAGCAGTTTTGGGGACAGGGTCGCAGATACGCAGTATTTT. Protein product: CASSFGDRVADTQYF. The full variable domain, with the rest looked up from reference TRBV7-9 and TRBJ2-3, is DTGVSQNPRHKITKRGQNVTFRCDPISEHNRLYWYRQTLGQGPEFLTYFQNEAQLEKSRLLSDRFSAERPKGSFSTLEIQRTEQGDSAMYLCASSFGDRVADTQYFGPGTRLTVL.

V is TRBV9 and J is TRBJ2-1, with D hard to call. The CDR3 totals 16 residues. Trimming took off 2 bases at V and 0 bases at J, with 12 bases between the two ends. Germline V gene lookup returns CDR1 SGDLS and CDR2 YYNGEE. The CDR3: CASSVVGLNSYNEQFF. As DNA, the CDR3 is TGTGCCAGCAGCGTTGTTGGGTTAAACTCCTACAATGAGCAGTTCTTC.

The chain joins TRBV6-1 to TRBJ2-7; 10 positions match TRBD1. Germline loops: CDR1 MNHNS, CDR2 SASEGT. The CDR3 consists of 14 residues. J was trimmed by 2 bases and V by 7 bases; bases with no gene match: 5. This chain's CDR3 is CASKGGTGAYEQYF. In nucleotides, the CDR3 is TGTGCCAGCAAGGGGGGGACAGGGGCCTACGAGCAGTACTTC.

This clonotype was seen a handful of times. This sequence joins TRBV7-9 and TRBJ2-1; 8 bases map to TRBD1. V dropped 4 bases and J dropped 7; count of bases not matched to a gene: 15. In germline, CDR1 is SEHNR, CDR2 FQNEAQ (reference sequence). The CDR3 is 17 amino acids. The CDR3 bases are TGTGCCAGCAGCTCCACTAGGACAGGGATCTCTCTGAATGAGCAGTTCTTC. Translation: CASSSTRTGISLNEQFF. The whole variable domain, filled in from reference TRBV7-9 and TRBJ2-1, reads DTGVSQNPRHKITKRGQNVTFRCDPISEHNRLYWYRQTLGQGPEFLTYFQNEAQLEKSRLLSDRFSAERPKGSFSTLEIQRTEQGDSAMYLCASSSTRTGISLNEQFFGPGTRLTVL.

The rearrangement links TRBV5-1 to TRBJ2-5; 15 nucleotides align to TRBD2. Germline CDR1 SGHRS, CDR2 YFSETQ. The CDR3 has 17 amino acids. Trimming took 4 bases from V and 3 from J; bases not matched to a gene: 7. The CDR3 spells CASSLGTSGRSEETQYF. In DNA form, the CDR3 reads TGCGCCAGCAGCCTGGGGACTAGCGGGAGGAGCGAAGAGACCCAGTACTTC.

The V call is TRBV20-1, the J call TRBJ1-4; D unclear. Germline-derived CDR1 and CDR2 are DFQATT and SNEGSKA (reference sequence). The CDR3 is made up of 13 amino acids. V lost 4 bases, J lost 0 bases, and 6 bases lay in between. The CDR3 nucleotides read TGCAGTGCTAACTCTGCAACTAATGAAAAACTGTTTTTT. This encodes CSANSATNEKLFF.

The rearrangement links TRBV7-2 to TRBJ2-1; a weak D match, TRBD2 (6 bases). Trimming took off 8 bases at V and 4 bases at J, with 18 bases between the two ends. Germline CDR1 reads SGHTA; CDR2 reads FQGNSA. This CDR3 spans 15 amino acids. This chain's CDR3 is CASATGGTSYNEQFF. DNA of the CDR3: TGTGCCAGCGCCACCGGCGGGACCTCATACAATGAGCAGTTCTTC.

The chain has TRBV5-6 and TRBJ2-4; D unclear. Germline lookup yields CDR1 SGHDT and CDR2 YYEEEE. This CDR3 is 11 amino acids long. Trimming pared 0 bases from V and 7 bases from J, leaving 2 bases between. CDR3 region: CASSLANIQYF. CDR3 in DNA: TGTGCCAGCAGCTTGGCCAACATTCAGTACTTC.

This chain connects TRBV11-2 to TRBJ2-1; D gene ambiguous. The V end was cut by 2 bases, the J end by 0 bases, with 11 bases between. CDR3 length equals 16 residues. Germline V gene data show CDR1 as SGHAT and CDR2 as FQNNGV. CDR3 coding DNA: TGTGCCAGCAGCTTATTCACGGGTAGCTCCTACAATGAGCAGTTCTTC. Translated, it gives CASSLFTGSSYNEQFF. The whole variable domain, filled in from reference TRBV11-2 and TRBJ2-1, reads EAGVAQSPRYKIIEKRQSVAFWCNPISGHATLYWYQQILGQGPKLLIQFQNNGVVDDSQLPKDRFSAERLKGVDSTLKIQPAKLEDSAVYLCASSLFTGSSYNEQFFGPGTRLTVL.

This clonotype was recorded a few times. The rearrangement links TRBV18 to TRBJ1-2, with D possibly matching TRBD1 (5 bases). The germline V and J ends were trimmed by 2 bases and 3 bases, with 10 bases remaining between them. The germline gives CDR1 KGHSH, CDR2 LQKENI. There are 14 residues in the CDR3. CDR3 bases: TGTGCCAGCTCACCAAGCCCGGGGGACTATGGCTACACCTTC. It codes for CASSPSPGDYGYTF.

The V and J genes are TRBV18 and TRBJ2-7; D ambiguous. The germline V gene encodes CDR1 KGHSH and CDR2 LQKENI. V was pared by 1 base and J by 0 bases, with 13 bases between. This CDR3 spans 16 amino acids. For the CDR3, the DNA is TGTGCCAGCTCACCACTGGGCCGGTGGAGCTCCTACGAGCAGTACGTC. This codes for CASSPLGRWSSYEQYV.

This clonotype is medium-sized in the sample. The chain couples TRBV20-1 to TRBJ2-7, with 9 bases identical to TRBD2. The CDR3 spans 15 residues. V lost 0 bases to trimming and J lost 3 bases; unmatched junction nucleotides: 6. Germline CDR1 reads DFQATT; CDR2 reads SNEGSKA (reference sequence). In DNA, the CDR3 is TGCAGTGCTAGAGACCGGGCGGGAGGGGACTACGAGCAGTACGTC. It encodes CSARDRAGGDYEQYV.

This clonotype was counted between two and nine times. This chain links TRBV5-1 with TRBJ1-4, with D possibly matching TRBD1 (6 bases). The CDR3 loop spans 16 amino acids. V lost 0 bases and J 0 bases, leaving 9 bases between the germline ends. Germline CDR1 is SGHRS and CDR2 is YFSETQ. CDR3 protein: CASSLVGQSTNEKLFF. The CDR3, as DNA: TGCGCCAGCAGCTTGGTCGGACAGTCAACTAATGAAAAACTGTTTTTT.

The CDR3 nucleotides are TGTGCCAGCAGTGGACTAGTCGCCGGGGAGCTGTTTTTT. Amino acid sequence: CASSGLVAGELFF. The chain is built from TRBV6-1 and TRBJ2-2; D possibly corresponds to TRBD2 (6 bases). Germline CDR1 and CDR2: MNHNS and SASEGT. This CDR3 contains 13 residues. The germline V and J ends were trimmed by 4 bases and 6 bases, with 9 bases remaining between them.

The V gene is TRBV19, the J gene TRBJ2-1, with D tentatively TRBD2 (5 bases). Trimming removed 5 bases at V and 9 bases at J, with 23 bases between. Germline-derived CDR1 and CDR2 are LNHDA and SQIVND (reference sequence). The CDR3 sequence is 16 residues long. The CDR3 loop reads CASSSEGKAAGTEQFF. Written as DNA, the CDR3 is TGTGCCAGTAGTTCCGAGGGCAAGGCGGCAGGTACTGAGCAGTTCTTC.

The chain is built from TRBV7-9 and TRBJ1-5; no clear D gene. The CDR3 spans 13 residues. V gave up 6 bases and J gave up 8 bases, with 14 bases separating them. CDR1 is SEHNR and CDR2 is FQNEAQ in the germline V gene (reference sequence). In DNA form, the CDR3 reads TGTGCCAGCAGATCTCGATTACTAGAGCCCCAGCATTTT. This codes for CASRSRLLEPQHF.

The chain has TRBV5-6 and TRBJ2-1; weak D call: TRBD1 (6 bases). The germline V gene encodes CDR1 SGHDT and CDR2 YYEEEE. V was pared by 1 base and J by 9 bases, with 11 bases between. CDR3 length: 13 amino acids. The CDR3 DNA follows: TGTGCCAGCAGCTTGAAGGGGGAAGCTGAGCAGTTCTTC. Residues: CASSLKGEAEQFF.

This clonotype occurred once. The chain is built from TRBV20-1 and TRBJ2-5; 7 bases match TRBD1. With V trimmed by 3 bases and J by 0 bases, 7 bases remained unmatched. The CDR3 is made up of 15 amino acids. CDR1 and CDR2 from the germline V gene are DFQATT and SNEGSKA (reference sequence). CDR3 region: CSASRTGVYQETQYF. The DNA for the CDR3 is TGCAGTGCTAGTAGGACAGGAGTGTACCAAGAGACCCAGTACTTC.

The chain carries TRBV7-9 and TRBJ2-5, with D possibly matching TRBD2 (6 bases). The V and J ends lost 4 bases and 1 base respectively, with 13 bases between them. Looked up from germline, CDR1 is SEHNR and CDR2 is FQNEAQ (reference sequence). The CDR3 is 15 amino acids. CDR3 sequence: CASSSAGSTQETQYF. DNA for the CDR3: TGTGCCAGCAGCTCGGCGGGATCAACCCAAGAGACCCAGTACTTC.

This chain links TRBV6-2 or TRBV6-3 with TRBJ2-7, with D possibly being TRBD2 (6 bases). Trimming took off 6 bases at V and 2 bases at J, with 17 bases between the two ends. This CDR3 is 15 amino acids long. Looked up from germline, CDR1 is MNHEY and CDR2 is SVGEGT. CDR3 in DNA: TGTGCCAGCAGGCGACTAGACCGTAAGGCCTACGAGCAGTACTTC. Translating it yields CASRRLDRKAYEQYF.

The J gene is TRBJ2-5, the V gene TRBV4-3, with D possibly being TRBD1 (6 bases). Germline V gene sequence: CDR1 LGHNA, CDR2 YSLEER. This CDR3 region has 17 residues. The ends were cut back, 0 bases at V and 1 base at J, with 15 bases in the middle. CDR3 loop: CASSQDIGLGAQETQYF. The CDR3 DNA is TGCGCCAGCAGCCAAGATATCGGGTTGGGGGCCCAAGAGACCCAGTACTTC.

The rearrangement joins TRBV20-1 to TRBJ2-7; 7 bases line up with TRBD2. Germline values: CDR1 DFQATT, CDR2 SNEGSKA (reference sequence). Trimming at V came to 0 bases and at J to 4 bases, leaving 6 bases not matched to a gene. This CDR3 contains 14 residues. CDR3 residues: CSARDGGRVYEQYF. The CDR3 DNA follows: TGCAGTGCTAGAGATGGAGGGAGGGTTTACGAGCAGTACTTC.

The chain couples TRBV4-3 to TRBJ1-1, with 7 bases aligning to TRBD1. The V segment lost 4 bases and the J segment 6 bases; nucleotides outside the gene matches: 17. The CDR3 runs to 17 residues. Germline lookup yields CDR1 LGHNA and CDR2 YSLEER. The CDR3 reads CASSREGAARRSAEAFF. In nucleotides, the CDR3 is TGCGCCAGCAGCCGCGAGGGGGCTGCGAGACGGAGCGCTGAAGCTTTCTTT.

This clonotype came up a few times. In nucleotides, the CDR3 is TGTGCCAGCAAGGCGGGAGGTAATGAGCAGTTCTTC. Encoded protein: CASKAGGNEQFF. The genes are TRBV5-4 and TRBJ2-1; TRBD2 matches at 8 bases. Germline V gives CDR1 SGHNT, CDR2 YYREEE (reference sequence). This CDR3 is 12 amino acids long. V shed 6 bases and J 7 bases; nucleotides not matched to a gene: 3.

This clonotype was counted a few times. The chain couples TRBV20-1 to TRBJ1-5; 10 nucleotides line up with TRBD1. CDR3 length: 14 amino acids. Trimming at V came to 5 bases and at J to 5 bases, leaving 6 bases not matched to a gene. Germline CDR1 reads DFQATT; CDR2 reads SNEGSKA (reference sequence). This CDR3 is CSASSTGGYQPQHF. The CDR3 DNA reads as TGCAGTGCTTCTTCGACAGGGGGCTATCAGCCCCAGCATTTT.

This clonotype appeared a few times. The rearrangement uses TRBV7-9 and TRBJ2-1, with a possible D match to TRBD2 (6 bases). The CDR3 extends over 16 amino acids. V was shortened by 3 bases and J by 4 bases, with 16 bases between the two germline ends. Per germline, CDR1 SEHNR and CDR2 FQNEAQ (reference sequence). DNA for the CDR3: TGTGCCAGCAGCTTGGGGCGGGACCCCGCATACAATGAGCAGTTCTTC. Amino acid sequence: CASSLGRDPAYNEQFF.

This clonotype was seen a handful of times. This chain uses TRBV6-2 or TRBV6-3 with TRBJ2-3; 10 bases map to TRBD1. Germline V gene data show CDR1 as MNHEY and CDR2 as SVGEGT. The CDR3 runs 15 residues. The V segment lost 4 bases and the J segment 5 bases; nucleotides outside the gene matches: 6. DNA for the CDR3: TGTGCCAGCAGTTTCCCGGGACAGGGGATAGATACGCAGTATTTT. As protein: CASSFPGQGIDTQYF.

Notes on this clonotype: It is likely a read error, because the conserved phenylalanine at the end of the CDR3 is missing. The chain recombines TRBV28 with TRBJ2-5; TRBD2 is a possible D gene (5 bases). Germline loops: CDR1 MDHEN, CDR2 SYDVKM. CDR3 length: 14 amino acids. Between the trimmed V and J ends, which lost 7 bases and 2 bases, there was a span of 14 bases. CDR3: CASTSGLPQETQYS. CDR3 sequence (DNA): TGTGCCAGCACCTCCGGACTGCCTCAAGAGACCCAGTACTCC.

In this sample, this clonotype turned up a few times. The chain joins TRBV6-5 to TRBJ1-1; D not certain. The CDR3 covers 12 residues. V was pared by 1 base and J by 1 base, with 1 base between. Germline-derived CDR1 and CDR2 are MNHEY and SVGAGI. The CDR3 coding sequence is TGTGCCAGCAGTTACTGGAACACTGAAGCTTTCTTT. This encodes CASSYWNTEAFF.